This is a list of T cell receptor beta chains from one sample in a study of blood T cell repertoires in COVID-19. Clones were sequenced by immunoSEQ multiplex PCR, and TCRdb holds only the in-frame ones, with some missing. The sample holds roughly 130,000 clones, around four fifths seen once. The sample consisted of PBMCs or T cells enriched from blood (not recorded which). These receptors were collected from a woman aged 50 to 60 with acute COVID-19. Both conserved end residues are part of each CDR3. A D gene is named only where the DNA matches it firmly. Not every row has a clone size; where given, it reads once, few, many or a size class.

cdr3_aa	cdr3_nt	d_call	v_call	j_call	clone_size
CASSESGRGETQYF	TGTGCCAGCAGTGAGTCCGGGCGGGGGGAGACCCAGTACTTC	TRBD2	TRBV6-1	TRBJ2-5	.
CATSDTIGTGGGRIRFF	TGTGCCACCAGTGATACTATCGGGACAGGGGGCGGGAGGATACGGTTCTTC	TRBD1	TRBV24-1	TRBJ2-1	few
CASSLRQGAKGTGELFF	TGTGCCAGCAGCTTGCGACAGGGGGCGAAAGGCACCGGGGAGCTGTTTTTT	TRBD1	TRBV3-1/TRBV3-2	TRBJ2-2	.
CASSQEGEGVPPYEQYF	TGCGCCAGCAGCCAGGAGGGGGAGGGGGTGCCCCCCTACGAGCAGTACTTC	.	TRBV4-1	TRBJ2-7	.
CASSKQEGTDTQYF	TGTGCCAGTAGTAAACAGGAGGGGACAGATACGCAGTATTTT	.	TRBV19	TRBJ2-3	.
CASSPGGQGKETQYF	TGTGCCAGCAGCCCGGGGGGACAGGGTAAAGAGACCCAGTACTTC	TRBD1	TRBV5-4	TRBJ2-5	.
CASYSGSPFTGELFF	TGCGCCAGTTACTCAGGGTCCCCCTTTACCGGGGAGCTGTTTTTT	.	TRBV5-1	TRBJ2-2	.
CASSFEFYGYTF	TGTGCCAGCAGTTTCGAGTTTTATGGCTACACCTTC	.	TRBV12-3/TRBV12-4	TRBJ1-2	.
CASSSIERDQPQHF	TGTGCCAGCAGTTCCATAGAACGGGATCAGCCCCAGCATTTT	.	TRBV6-2/TRBV6-3	TRBJ1-5	.
CASSSQGASGYTF	TGTGCCAGCAGTTCACAGGGGGCGTCTGGCTACACCTTC	TRBD1	TRBV27	TRBJ1-2	.
CASSPGTGDDDEQFF	TGTGCCAGCAGCCCCGGGACAGGGGATGACGATGAGCAGTTCTTC	TRBD1	TRBV5-6	TRBJ2-1	.
CAISELTSGASTDTQYF	TGTGCCATCAGTGAGTTAACTAGCGGGGCCTCCACAGATACGCAGTATTTT	TRBD2	TRBV10-3	TRBJ2-3	.
CASSYLPGETQYF	TGTGCCAGCAGCTATCTGCCGGGAGAGACCCAGTACTTC	.	TRBV25-1	TRBJ2-5	.
CASSLIRLAGGTDTQYF	TGTGCCAGCAGTTTAATACGGCTAGCGGGAGGAACAGATACGCAGTATTTT	TRBD2	TRBV27	TRBJ2-3	once
CSGRYVDSTEQYF	TGCAGCGGGAGGTATGTGGACTCCACGGAGCAGTACTTC	.	TRBV29-1	TRBJ2-7	.
CASSLYPGTEAFF	TGTGCCAGCAGCCTTTATCCGGGCACTGAAGCTTTCTTT	.	TRBV7-8	TRBJ1-1	.
CASSNRGEAFF	TGTGCCAGCTCGAACAGGGGGGAAGCTTTCTTT	TRBD1	TRBV14	TRBJ1-1	.
CASSAPYRDRGSYEQYF	TGTGCCAGTAGTGCTCCCTATCGGGACAGGGGGTCCTACGAGCAGTACTTC	TRBD1	TRBV19	TRBJ2-7	once
CASSDTSGLAGEQYF	TGTGCCAGCAGTGACACGTCGGGACTAGCAGGCGAGCAGTACTTC	TRBD2	TRBV2	TRBJ2-7	.
CASSLASSGANVLTF	TGTGCCAGTAGTTTAGCGAGCTCTGGGGCCAACGTCCTGACTTTC	.	TRBV19	TRBJ2-6	.
CATSTGPTGELFF	TGTGCCACCAGTACGGGTCCCACCGGGGAGCTGTTTTTT	.	TRBV24-1	TRBJ2-2	once
CASSQVAGSSYEQYF	TGTGCCAGCAGCCAAGTTGCGGGGAGCTCCTACGAGCAGTACTTC	.	TRBV4-2	TRBJ2-7	few
CASSPLRATGVDEQYF	TGCGCCAGCAGCCCGCTGAGGGCGACAGGGGTAGACGAGCAGTACTTC	TRBD1	TRBV4-1	TRBJ2-7	.
CASTSPVGGNEQYF	TGTGCCAGCACATCGCCTGTTGGGGGGAACGAGCAGTACTTC	.	TRBV28	TRBJ2-7	few
CASSLEGAYGYTF	TGCGCCAGCAGCTTGGAGGGAGCCTATGGCTACACCTTC	.	TRBV5-1	TRBJ1-2	.
CASSWTRNTGELFF	TGTGCCAGCAGCTGGACTAGGAACACCGGGGAGCTGTTTTTT	TRBD2	TRBV5-4	TRBJ2-2	.
CASSPSGRGYNEQFF	TGTGCCAGCAGCCCCAGCGGGAGGGGCTACAATGAGCAGTTCTTC	TRBD2	TRBV7-3	TRBJ2-1	few
CASSVTRGETQYF	TGTGCCAGCAGCGTGACTAGAGGGGAGACCCAGTACTTC	.	TRBV7-2	TRBJ2-5	.
CASSPASDRAGNTIYF	TGTGCCAGCAGTCCCGCCTCGGACAGGGCTGGAAACACCATATATTTT	TRBD1	TRBV27	TRBJ1-3	.
CASSSWDRGRAPLHF	TGTGCCAGCAGTTCGTGGGACAGGGGGAGAGCACCCCTCCACTTT	TRBD1	TRBV28	TRBJ1-6	.
CASSSSGQQYNEQFF	TGTGCCAGCAGTTCCTCGGGACAGCAATACAATGAGCAGTTCTTC	TRBD1	TRBV6-5	TRBJ2-1	once
CASSSYAGGQGNTIYF	TGTGCCAGCAGCTCCTACGCCGGGGGGCAGGGAAACACCATATATTTT	.	TRBV3-1/TRBV3-2	TRBJ1-3	.
CASSGQAEVGELFF	TGTGCCAGCAGTGGACAGGCCGAGGTCGGGGAGCTGTTTTTT	.	TRBV2	TRBJ2-2	.
CASSLGVSNYGYTF	TGTGCCAGCAGCTTGGGAGTGTCTAACTATGGCTACACCTTC	.	TRBV5-5	TRBJ1-2	once
CASSTSTGIANTIYF	TGTGCCAGCAGCACCTCGACAGGGATTGCGAACACCATATATTTT	TRBD1	TRBV7-2	TRBJ1-3	.
CASSMGADGNTIYF	TGTGCCAGTAGTATGGGGGCAGACGGAAACACCATATATTTT	.	TRBV19	TRBJ1-3	few
CASSLAGTGGDEQYF	TGTGCCAGCAGTTTAGCCGGGACAGGGGGGGACGAGCAGTACTTC	TRBD1	TRBV28	TRBJ2-7	.
CASLRDYWLYEQFF	TGCGCCAGCCTTCGGGACTATTGGTTGTATGAGCAGTTCTTC	TRBD2	TRBV5-1	TRBJ2-1	.
CASTQPPGRSGYTF	TGTGCCAGCACCCAACCCCCGGGTAGGTCTGGCTACACCTTC	.	TRBV4-2	TRBJ1-2	.
CATSRDYGGTRNEKLFF	TGTGCCACCAGCAGAGATTACGGGGGGACGAGAAATGAAAAACTGTTTTTT	.	TRBV15	TRBJ1-4	.
CASSIAGQGGYTF	TGTGCCAGTAGTATTGCGGGGCAGGGAGGCTACACCTTC	.	TRBV19	TRBJ1-2	.
CASSLTGSSYNEQFF	TGTGCCAGCAGCTTGACAGGGAGCTCCTACAATGAGCAGTTCTTC	TRBD1	TRBV7-9	TRBJ2-1	.
CASSFRSSGSGSEQFF	TGTGCCAGCAGCTTCCGTTCTAGCGGGAGTGGTAGTGAGCAGTTCTTC	TRBD2	TRBV5-6	TRBJ2-1	.
CASRDGQVNTEAFF	TGTGCCAGCAGAGATGGACAGGTGAACACTGAAGCTTTCTTT	TRBD1	TRBV3-1/TRBV3-2	TRBJ1-1	.
CASSLLAGPETQYF	TGCGCCAGCAGCTTACTCGCGGGCCCAGAGACCCAGTACTTC	.	TRBV5-1	TRBJ2-5	once
CASSVGLAGISYNEQFF	TGTGCCAGCAGCGTAGGACTAGCGGGGATCTCCTACAATGAGCAGTTCTTC	TRBD2	TRBV9	TRBJ2-1	.
CASSQERGSGANVLTF	TGTGCCAGCAGCCAAGAACGGGGGTCTGGGGCCAACGTCCTGACTTTC	.	TRBV4-2	TRBJ2-6	.
CASSEGLEAVGGDTQYF	TGTGCCAGCAGTGAAGGGCTAGAGGCGGTGGGGGGAGATACGCAGTATTTT	.	TRBV25-1	TRBJ2-3	.
CASSIAAGGRHEQFF	TGTGCCAGTAGTATAGCAGCGGGAGGGCGCCATGAGCAGTTCTTC	TRBD2	TRBV19	TRBJ2-1	.
CATSDPDRTYEQYF	TGTGCCACCAGTGACCCTGACAGAACCTACGAGCAGTACTTC	.	TRBV24-1	TRBJ2-7	.
CASSLGSGRGNEQFF	TGCGCCAGCAGCTTGGGTAGCGGGAGGGGAAATGAGCAGTTCTTC	TRBD2	TRBV5-1	TRBJ2-1	.
CATSDLRGTEAFF	TGTGCCACCAGTGATTTACGGGGCACTGAAGCTTTCTTT	.	TRBV24-1	TRBJ1-1	few
CASSGTSLGEQYF	TGTGCCAGTAGTGGGACTTCCTTAGGGGAGCAGTACTTC	.	TRBV19	TRBJ2-7	.
CASSVGQGFYEQYF	TGTGCCAGCAGTGTGGGACAGGGGTTCTACGAGCAGTACTTC	TRBD1	TRBV27	TRBJ2-7	.
CAGPERGTEAFF	TGCGCCGGCCCAGAGCGGGGCACTGAAGCTTTCTTT	.	TRBV4-1	TRBJ1-1	.
CAWSVQGNTIYF	TGTGCCTGGAGTGTACAGGGAAACACCATATATTTT	.	TRBV30	TRBJ1-3	few
CASSPLVTPGSEQFF	TGCGCCAGCAGCCCCCTCGTGACACCCGGTAGTGAGCAGTTCTTC	.	TRBV5-1	TRBJ2-1	.